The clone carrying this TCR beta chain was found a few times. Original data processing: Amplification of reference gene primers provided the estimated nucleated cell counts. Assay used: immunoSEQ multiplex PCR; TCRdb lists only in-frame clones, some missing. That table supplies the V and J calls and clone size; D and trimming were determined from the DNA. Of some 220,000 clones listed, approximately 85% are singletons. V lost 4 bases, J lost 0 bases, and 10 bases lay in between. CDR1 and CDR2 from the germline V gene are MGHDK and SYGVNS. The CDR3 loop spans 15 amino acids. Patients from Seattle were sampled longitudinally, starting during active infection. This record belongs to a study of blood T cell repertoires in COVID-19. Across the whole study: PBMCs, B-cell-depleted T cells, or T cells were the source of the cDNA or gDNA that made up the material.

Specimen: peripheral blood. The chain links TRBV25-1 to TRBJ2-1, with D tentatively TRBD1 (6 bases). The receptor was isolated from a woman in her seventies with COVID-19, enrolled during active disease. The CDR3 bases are TGTGCCAGCAGTGGGGGCAGGGGCTCCTACAATGAGCAGTTCTTC. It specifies CASSGGRGSYNEQFF.